The 11 T cell receptor beta chains given below trace back to one sample, sequenced in a study of blood T cell repertoires in COVID-19. Clones were sequenced by immunoSEQ multiplex PCR, and TCRdb holds only the in-frame ones, with some missing. The sample lists roughly 190,000 clones, around 84% occurring once. Source material: peripheral blood. The receptors shown here come from a human donor in a cohort sampled during active COVID-19.

The chain recombines TRBV27 with TRBJ1-2, with TRBD1 as a possible D gene (6 bases). V was trimmed by 6 bases and J by 4 bases, leaving 24 bases between them. This CDR3 is 17 amino acids long. Germline values: CDR1 MNHEY, CDR2 SMNVEV (reference sequence). CDR3 protein: CASSRLTRGGTGYGYTF. CDR3 coding DNA: TGTGCCAGCAGCCGATTGACAAGGGGGGGGACTGGCTATGGCTACACCTTC.

The V call is TRBV14, the J call TRBJ1-4; TRBD1 aligns across 7 bases. CDR1 SGHDN and CDR2 FVKESK come from the germline V gene. Losses at the gene ends were 5 bases for V and 7 bases for J; bases not matched to a gene: 10. This CDR3 comprises 15 residues. The CDR3 loop is CASSILGGAGEKLFF. The CDR3 coding sequence is TGTGCCAGCAGCATTTTAGGGGGCGCGGGTGAAAAACTGTTTTTT.

V and J are TRBV10-3 and TRBJ2-3, with D possibly TRBD2 on 7 matching bases. The CDR3 runs 16 residues. Between the trimmed V and J ends, which lost 4 bases and 2 bases, there was a span of 16 bases. Germline CDR1 is ENHRY and CDR2 is SYGVKD. The chain's CDR3 is CAISGTGGRHTDTQYF. As DNA, the CDR3 is TGTGCCATCAGTGGAACGGGGGGCCGCCACACAGATACGCAGTATTTT.

V is TRBV2 and J is TRBJ1-1; no clear D gene. CDR1 is SNHLY, CDR2 FYNNEI, per germline. The CDR3 runs 15 residues. V was shortened by 2 bases and J by 0 bases, with 10 bases between the two germline ends. DNA of the CDR3: TGTGCCAGCAGTGAACGTCTGGGAGTGAACACTGAAGCTTTCTTT. It translates to CASSERLGVNTEAFF.

V is TRBV6-1 and J is TRBJ2-2; perhaps TRBD1 as D (6 bases). Trimming left V 2 bases short and J 8 bases short, with 15 bases between. The length of the CDR3 is 15 residues. CDR1 is MNHNS, CDR2 SASEGT, per germline. The CDR3 nucleotides read TGTGCCAGCAGTGAACAGGGGCGGCCAAGGGGGGAGCTGTTTTTT. Its translation is CASSEQGRPRGELFF.

The chain employs TRBV5-8 and TRBJ1-1; no clear D. From germline, CDR1 is SGHTS and CDR2 YDEGEE. Trimming left V 8 bases short and J 3 bases short, with 14 bases between. This CDR3 has 13 residues. CDR3: CARRRLGDTEAFF. The CDR3 DNA reads TGTGCCAGGCGGCGGCTGGGAGACACTGAAGCTTTCTTT.

V is TRBV27 and J is TRBJ2-1; TRBD1 matches at 10 bases. Germline-derived CDR1 and CDR2 are MNHEY and SMNVEV (reference sequence). V trimming: 7 bases; J trimming: 4 bases; junction bases outside the gene matches: 4. The CDR3 contains 14 residues. CDR3 loop: CASTPGQGYNEQFF. The CDR3 nucleotides are TGTGCCAGCACCCCGGGACAGGGGTACAATGAGCAGTTCTTC.

V and J are TRBV7-9 and TRBJ1-4; 7 bases line up with TRBD1. Per the germline V gene, CDR1 is SEHNR and CDR2 is FQNEAQ (reference sequence). V was pared by 5 bases and J by 4 bases, with 7 bases of the junction left unmatched. This CDR3 has 15 residues. CDR3 in DNA: TGTGCCAGCAGCGCCGACAGGGTAATTAATGAAAAACTGTTTTTT. Protein sequence: CASSADRVINEKLFF.

The V and J genes are TRBV6-6 and TRBJ2-7; maybe TRBD1 (5 bases). This CDR3 has 14 amino acids. The V and J ends lost 2 bases and 3 bases respectively, with 11 bases between them. The V gene's germline CDR1 is MNHNY and CDR2 SVGAGI (reference sequence). The CDR3, as DNA: TGTGCCAGCAGTTACGCCCAGGGTCTCTACGAGCAGTACTTC. It encodes CASSYAQGLYEQYF.

This clone was found a few times. V and J are TRBV28 and TRBJ1-1; D ambiguous. V lost 3 bases and J 1 base, leaving 12 bases between the germline ends. The CDR3 spans 15 residues. Looked up from germline, CDR1 is MDHEN and CDR2 is SYDVKM. CDR3 in amino acids: CASSLTREGNTEAFF. For the CDR3, the DNA is TGTGCCAGCAGTTTGACACGTGAGGGGAACACTGAAGCTTTCTTT.

The chain is built from TRBV3-1 (or the pseudogene TRBV3-2) and TRBJ1-2; possibly TRBD1 for D (5 bases). The CDR3 runs to 14 residues. V shed 2 bases and J shed 8 bases, with 15 bases lying between them. CDR1 and CDR2 from the germline V gene are LGHDT and YNNKEL (reference sequence). The CDR3 region has the DNA TGTGCCAGCAGCCAAAGCCCGGGGGTCGGGGGCTACACCTTC. Residues: CASSQSPGVGGYTF.